A selection of T cell receptor beta chains follows, all from one sample in a study of T-cell memory formation after mild COVID-19. TCRdb re-derived calls from the 5' RACE reads in MiXCR, one entry per CDR3 protein. The table has 300,000 or so distinct CDR3 sequences, around 15% seen once. The sample taken for sequencing was PBMCs or a T cell subset sorted from them (not recorded which). These TCRs come from a man aged 18 to 29 who had mild COVID-19 (a few samples of this study predate the infection). Cell type and time point are not known. CDR3s leave out the opening cysteine and the closing phenylalanine or tryptophan. The order of the fields is V gene, J gene, CDR3 protein.

TRBV7-2,TRBJ1-1,ASSLGGTVNTEAF
TRBV7-2,TRBJ1-1,ASSLGPAGLPEAF
TRBV20-1,TRBJ2-1,SAGGPRRGNEQF
TRBV5-1,TRBJ2-4,ASSLEPGLAKNIQY
TRBV29-1,TRBJ1-4,SVWAQEKLF
TRBV7-2,TRBJ1-4,ASLDVTNEKLF
TRBV6-1,TRBJ2-1,ASSDSILAGGPNEQF
TRBV7-2,TRBJ1-2,ASSLGSITANYGYT
TRBV7-3,TRBJ2-7,ASSLQGGYEQY
TRBV4-3,TRBJ1-4,ASSRNRNRGEKLF
TRBV6-1,TRBJ1-2,ASKEGFGYT
TRBV6-5,TRBJ1-1,ASGPGFTVNTEAF
TRBV6-2/TRBV6-3,TRBJ2-5,ASSSRQIQETQY
TRBV7-9,TRBJ1-1,ASSLANPNTEAF
TRBV6-1,TRBJ2-3,ASRRGLRIPDTQY
TRBV7-2,TRBJ1-2,ASSLSMGGYT
TRBV4-2,TRBJ2-6,ASSQDPRQGAGSGANVLT
TRBV6-6,TRBJ1-1,ASKEGVPEAF
TRBV12-3/TRBV12-4,TRBJ2-2,ASRLAGTNTGELF
TRBV19,TRBJ2-7,ASSMGQGPYEQY
TRBV7-2,TRBJ2-3,ASSFFTDTQY
TRBV20-1,TRBJ2-1,SAPENERGFEQF
TRBV10-3,TRBJ2-3,AIRDLDTQY
TRBV20-1,TRBJ2-3,SASRGDTQY
TRBV18,TRBJ1-2,ASSPTGQGLNGYT
TRBV4-3,TRBJ2-7,ASSQDRLAGSYEQY
TRBV27,TRBJ1-3,ASSLKGSSGNTIY
TRBV5-1,TRBJ2-7,ASSSPGGRDLQY
TRBV15,TRBJ1-1,ATSRDTMNTEAF
TRBV4-1,TRBJ2-7,ASSQERGLYEQY